Below are 18 T cell receptor beta chains sequenced from a single sample in a study of control samples from healthy donors and cancer patients. The data were produced by immunoSEQ multiplex PCR, yet TCRdb's version contains in-frame clones alone and is incomplete. The sample gives around 140,000 clones, roughly 93% of which show up once; around 5.4% is in the top ten. Material: blood. These receptors all come from a man between 18 and 35 years old in good health.

The sample holds one count of this clone. V and J are TRBV7-2 and TRBJ2-7; no reliable D call. CDR3 length equals 12 residues. CDR1 is SGHTA, CDR2 FQGNSA, per germline. V was shortened by 1 base and J by 8 bases, with 9 bases between the two germline ends. The CDR3: CASSLDRAQQYF. CDR3 DNA: TGTGCCAGCAGCTTAGATAGGGCCCAGCAGTACTTC.

This CDR3 is CASSSQGIQETQYF. The DNA for the CDR3 is TGTGCCAGTAGTTCGCAGGGAATTCAAGAGACCCAGTACTTC. The rearrangement joins TRBV19 to TRBJ2-5; tentatively, D is TRBD1 (5 bases). The germline CDR1 and CDR2 sequences are LNHDA and SQIVND (reference sequence). CDR3 size: 14 residues. V was cut by 5 bases and J by 2 bases, with 12 bases left in between.

The chain combines TRBV11-1 with TRBJ2-1; D is unresolved. This CDR3 region has 12 residues. Germline V gives CDR1 SGHAT, CDR2 FQDESV (reference sequence). The V end was cut by 7 bases, the J end by 7 bases, with 11 bases between. The CDR3: CASNPAGNEQFF. CDR3 coding DNA: TGTGCCAGCAACCCAGCTGGGAATGAGCAGTTCTTC.

This clone was observed a single time. Other nucleotide sequences in the sample specify the same CDR3. The chain links TRBV5-4 to TRBJ2-7, with D maybe TRBD2 (5 bases). The germline V gene encodes CDR1 SGHNT and CDR2 YYREEE (reference sequence). V was cut by 1 base and J by 3 bases, with 14 bases left in between. This CDR3 is 15 amino acids long. CDR3 in amino acids: CASSLRREISYEQYF. DNA of the CDR3: TGTGCCAGCAGCTTGCGACGGGAAATTAGCTACGAGCAGTACTTC.

The chain employs TRBV2 and TRBJ1-3, with TRBD1 as a possible D gene (6 bases). The ends were cut back, 7 bases at V and 4 bases at J, with 26 bases in the middle. The CDR3 is made up of 18 amino acids. Germline-derived CDR1 and CDR2 are SNHLY and FYNNEI. In DNA, the CDR3 is TGTGCCAGCATAGGGGGGTCTAGCCAACTCCAGTCCGGAAACACCATATATTTT. This translates into CASIGGSSQLQSGNTIYF. The full variable domain, in which reference TRBV2 and TRBJ1-3 provide the parts outside the CDR3, is EPEVTQTPSHQVTQMGQEVILRCVPISNHLYFYWYRQILGQKVEFLVSFYNNEISEKSEIFDDQFSVERPDGSNFTLKIRSTKLEDSAMYFCASIGGSSQLQSGNTIYFGEGSWLTVV.

The sample holds one count of this clone. Other DNA sequences in the sample encode the same CDR3. The chain combines TRBV5-1 with TRBJ1-1; possible D gene TRBD1, 5 bases. Germline V gene data show CDR1 as SGHRS and CDR2 as YFSETQ. The CDR3 is 14 residues long. Trimming stripped 0 bases from V and 1 base from J, with 7 bases between. DNA for the CDR3: TGCGCCAGCAGCTTGGCAGGGACGAACACTGAAGCTTTCTTT. This gives the protein CASSLAGTNTEAFF.

The genes are TRBV19 and TRBJ1-4; no definite D call. Trimming stripped 6 bases from V and 4 bases from J, with 9 bases between. The CDR3 has 13 residues. Germline loops: CDR1 LNHDA, CDR2 SQIVND (reference sequence). The CDR3 nucleotides are TGTGCCAGTAGGCAGACCTTTAATGAAAAACTGTTTTTT. Its translation: CASRQTFNEKLFF. Drawing the rest from reference TRBV19 and TRBJ1-4, the complete variable domain is DGGITQSPKYLFRKEGQNVTLSCEQNLNHDAMYWYRQDPGQGLRLIYYSQIVNDFQKGDIAEGYSVSREKKESFPLTVTSAQKNPTAFYLCASRQTFNEKLFFGSGTQLSVL.

This chain connects TRBV4-3 to TRBJ2-7, with 12 bases matching TRBD2. With 3 bases clipped from V and 5 bases from J, the junction kept 2 bases outside the gene matches. Germline V lookup: CDR1 LGHNA, CDR2 YSLEER. The CDR3 totals 14 residues. CDR3 sequence: CASSHRLAGDEQYF. CDR3 in DNA: TGCGCCAGCAGCCACCGACTAGCGGGAGACGAGCAGTACTTC.

The V and J genes are TRBV6-6 and TRBJ2-2, with D hard to call. Looked up from germline, CDR1 is MNHNY and CDR2 is SVGAGI (reference sequence). This CDR3 is 10 amino acids long. V lost 9 bases, J lost 3 bases, and 2 bases lay in between. CDR3 sequence reads: CASYTGELFF. The CDR3 bases are TGTGCCAGTTACACCGGGGAGCTGTTTTTT.

This clone appeared once. The chain recombines TRBV6-1 with TRBJ2-1, with D unclear. Germline V gives CDR1 MNHNS, CDR2 SASEGT. This CDR3 spans 16 amino acids. V lost 2 bases, J lost 0 bases, and 11 bases lay in between. CDR3 amino acids: CASSESESRSYNEQFF. The CDR3 DNA follows: TGTGCCAGCAGTGAATCTGAGTCGCGCTCCTACAATGAGCAGTTCTTC.

The rearrangement joins TRBV7-9 to TRBJ2-7; D call uncertain. Deletions cut 4 bases from V and 5 bases from J, with 6 bases between. CDR1 is SEHNR and CDR2 is FQNEAQ in the germline V gene (reference sequence). The CDR3 loop spans 11 amino acids. CDR3 sequence: CASSSFDEQYF. DNA for the CDR3: TGTGCCAGCAGCTCGTTCGACGAGCAGTACTTC.

The rearrangement joins TRBV4-2 to TRBJ1-2, with D unclear. The CDR3 totals 15 residues. Germline-derived CDR1 and CDR2 are LGHNA and YNFKEQ. V was shortened by 3 bases and J by 3 bases, with 14 bases between the two germline ends. This chain's CDR3 is CASSQGLSRDYGYTF. The CDR3 coding sequence is TGTGCCAGCAGCCAGGGTCTCAGCAGAGACTATGGCTACACCTTC.

The chain links TRBV9 to TRBJ2-3, with TRBD2 identical over 9 bases. Germline assignment: CDR1 SGDLS and CDR2 YYNGEE. The CDR3 contains 17 residues. The junction had 13 bases not matched to a gene; V was cut back by 4 bases and J by 4 bases. This CDR3 is CASSPRGGRGVADTQYF. In DNA, the CDR3 is TGTGCCAGCAGCCCGCGGGGGGGCCGAGGGGTCGCAGATACGCAGTATTTT.

The chain combines TRBV28 with TRBJ1-5; D unclear. This CDR3 is built from 16 residues. Trimming pared 3 bases from V and 0 bases from J, leaving 12 bases between. CDR1 and CDR2 (germline): MDHEN, SYDVKM. CDR3 DNA sequence: TGTGCCAGCAGTTTGTACCCGACCGTTAGCAATCAGCCCCAGCATTTT. This sequence encodes CASSLYPTVSNQPQHF. Full variable domain (rest looked up from reference TRBV28 and TRBJ1-5): DVKVTQSSRYLVKRTGEKVFLECVQDMDHENMFWYRQDPGLGLRLIYFSYDVKMKEKGDIPEGYSVSREKKERFSLILESASTNQTSMYLCASSLYPTVSNQPQHFGDGTRLSIL.

The rearrangement joins TRBV21-1 to TRBJ2-2; the table calls TRBD2, which could not be checked here. TRBV21-1 is reported as a pseudogene. The length of the CDR3 is 11 residues. In nucleotides, the CDR3 is TGTGCCAGAACCTCGGGGGGGGAGCTGTTTTTT. This gives the protein CARTSGGELFF.

The rearrangement joins TRBV5-6 to TRBJ1-2, with no clear D. The V gene lost 0 bases and the J gene lost 7 bases, with 10 bases spanning the gap. Germline CDR1 is SGHDT and CDR2 is YYEEEE. The CDR3 spans 13 residues. The CDR3 reads CASSLAGISGYTF. DNA for the CDR3: TGTGCCAGCAGCTTGGCAGGAATCAGTGGCTACACCTTC.

The chain has TRBV28 and TRBJ2-6; D unresolved. The germline gives CDR1 MDHEN, CDR2 SYDVKM. The CDR3 is 14 residues long. Trimming left V 2 bases short and J 9 bases short, with 11 bases between. The CDR3 is CASSLRSANNVLTF. For the CDR3, the DNA is TGTGCCAGCAGTTTACGGTCAGCTAACAACGTCCTGACTTTC.

To note about this clone: Without the conserved terminal phenylalanine or tryptophan, this CDR3 likely stems from a read error. The limits of the CDR3 on the DNA are not certain, so only TCRdb's listed CDR3 is given. The chain joins TRBV6-5 to TRBJ1-1; TRBD1, the D gene given by the table, was not confirmed from the DNA. CDR1 and CDR2 from the germline V gene are MNHEY and SVGAGI. Counting both end residues, the CDR3 totals 13 amino acids. The CDR3 is CASIPGQGSGRFV.